The clone carrying this TCR beta chain showed up just a few times. The target antigen is unknown. TCRdb reanalysed the RT-PCR reads using MiXCR and keeps one entry per CDR3 protein. The repertoire holds about 650,000 distinct CDR3 sequences, with about 15% as singletons. This sample stems from a study of response to subunit inactivated influenza vaccine. Whole-study findings and limits: The authors proposed limited new T cell recruitment per seasonal influenza vaccination.

Trimming left V 0 bases short and J 2 bases short, with 12 bases between. Germline V gene lookup returns CDR1 MNHEY and CDR2 SVGAGI. CDR3 length equals 16 residues. This rearrangement joins TRBV6-5 to TRBJ2-3; weak D call: TRBD2 (6 bases). The clonotype was recovered from a man aged 50 or older who received an inactivated influenza vaccine. The sequencing used PBMCs from blood, collected roughly 15 days before vaccination. The CDR3 sequence is CASSYSGSGYTDTQYF. The CDR3, as DNA: TGTGCCAGCAGTTACTCGGGGAGCGGGTACACAGATACGCAGTATTTT.